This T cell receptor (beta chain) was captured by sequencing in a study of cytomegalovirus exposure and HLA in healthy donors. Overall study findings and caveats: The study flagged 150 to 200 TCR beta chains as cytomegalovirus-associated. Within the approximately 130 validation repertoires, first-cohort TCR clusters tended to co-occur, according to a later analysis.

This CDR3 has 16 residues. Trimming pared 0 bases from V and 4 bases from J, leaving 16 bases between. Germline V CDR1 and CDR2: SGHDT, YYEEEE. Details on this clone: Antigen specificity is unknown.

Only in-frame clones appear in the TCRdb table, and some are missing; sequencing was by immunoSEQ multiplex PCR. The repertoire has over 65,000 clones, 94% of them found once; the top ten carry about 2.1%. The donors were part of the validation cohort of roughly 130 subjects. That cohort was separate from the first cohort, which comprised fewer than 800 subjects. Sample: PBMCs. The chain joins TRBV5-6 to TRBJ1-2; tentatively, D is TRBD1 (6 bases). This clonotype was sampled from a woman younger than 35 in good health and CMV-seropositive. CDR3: CASSLDRVRMGYGYTF. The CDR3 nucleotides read TGTGCCAGCAGCTTGGACAGGGTTCGGATGGGCTATGGCTACACCTTC.